This is a list of T cell receptor beta chains from one sample in a study of cytomegalovirus exposure and HLA in healthy donors. The repertoire was sequenced with immunoSEQ multiplex PCR; TCRdb's copy has only in-frame clones and lacks some. The sample holds over 150,000 clones, about four fifths seen once. The sample comprised PBMCs. The receptors stem from a woman aged 50 to 60 in good health and CMV-seropositive. Each CDR3 is given with its conserved first and last residue. Fields, in order: V gene, D gene, J gene, clone size, CDR3 protein, CDR3 DNA. D genes are given only for firm matches. Where a row states a size, it is once, few, many or the class of an expanded clone; other rows omit it.

V: TRBV25-1
D: NA
J: TRBJ2-7
size: NA
CDR3: CASSESGDRAYEQYF
DNA: TGTGCCAGCAGTGAATCCGGCGACAGAGCCTACGAGCAGTACTTC

V: TRBV9
D: TRBD2
J: TRBJ2-5
size: few
CDR3: CASSYGLAVKETQYF
DNA: TGTGCCAGCAGCTATGGACTAGCGGTTAAAGAGACCCAGTACTTC

V: TRBV27
D: TRBD2
J: TRBJ2-7
size: NA
CDR3: CASSPGLLYTYEQYF
DNA: TGTGCCAGCAGTCCGGGACTACTTTATACCTACGAGCAGTACTTC

V: TRBV5-8
D: NA
J: TRBJ1-1
size: few
CDR3: CASTLLLNTEAFF
DNA: TGTGCCAGCACCCTACTCCTGAACACTGAAGCTTTCTTT

V: TRBV7-3
D: TRBD1
J: TRBJ2-7
size: NA
CDR3: CASSLLRQGTRKYF
DNA: TGTGCCAGCAGCTTGCTCCGACAGGGGACAAGAAAGTACTTC

V: TRBV27
D: NA
J: TRBJ2-5
size: NA
CDR3: CASSLNWGPQETQYF
DNA: TGTGCCAGCAGTTTAAATTGGGGGCCTCAAGAGACCCAGTACTTC

V: TRBV19
D: NA
J: TRBJ2-6
size: NA
CDR3: CASSIGTLPEANVLTF
DNA: TGTGCCAGTAGTATAGGGACACTACCCGAGGCCAACGTCCTGACTTTC

V: TRBV21-1
D: NA
J: TRBJ2-1
size: once
CDR3: CATKGLAGEGYNEQFF
DNA: TGTGCCACCAAGGGACTAGCGGGAGAAGGCTACAATGAGCAGTTCTTC

V: TRBV28
D: TRBD1
J: TRBJ2-7
size: NA
CDR3: CASSSTGEARYYEQYF
DNA: TGTGCCAGCAGTTCAACAGGGGAAGCACGGTACTACGAGCAGTACTTC

V: TRBV9
D: TRBD2
J: TRBJ2-5
size: NA
CDR3: CASRRNRRTSGGAEQETQYF
DNA: TGTGCCAGCAGGCGGAACCGCAGGACTAGCGGGGGAGCCGAGCAAGAGACCCAGTACTTC

V: TRBV7-9
D: NA
J: TRBJ1-2
size: NA
CDR3: CASSLSGARPYGYTF
DNA: TGTGCCAGCAGCTTATCAGGGGCCCGGCCCTATGGCTACACCTTC

V: TRBV5-6
D: NA
J: TRBJ2-2
size: NA
CDR3: CASSLGGKPTGELFF
DNA: TGTGCCAGCAGCTTGGGCGGGAAGCCCACCGGGGAGCTGTTTTTT

V: TRBV18
D: TRBD1
J: TRBJ2-5
size: NA
CDR3: CASSPPGTGVNQETQYF
DNA: TGTGCCAGCTCACCACCAGGGACAGGGGTCAACCAAGAGACCCAGTACTTC

V: TRBV7-2
D: TRBD1
J: TRBJ1-5
size: NA
CDR3: CASSFTGGMGQPQHF
DNA: TGTGCCAGCAGCTTTACAGGGGGGATGGGTCAGCCCCAGCATTTT

V: TRBV6-4
D: TRBD1
J: TRBJ2-2
size: NA
CDR3: CASRRDRGWTGELFF
DNA: TGTGCCAGCAGGAGGGACAGGGGTTGGACCGGGGAGCTGTTTTTT

V: TRBV6-1
D: NA
J: TRBJ2-5
size: NA
CDR3: CASSVPGRETQYF
DNA: TGTGCCAGCAGTGTCCCCGGTCGAGAGACCCAGTACTTC

V: TRBV7-2
D: NA
J: TRBJ1-4
size: NA
CDR3: CASSLGAGIKLREKLFF
DNA: TGTGCCAGCAGCTTAGGGGCAGGGATCAAACTTAGGGAAAAACTGTTTTTT

V: TRBV28
D: TRBD2
J: TRBJ2-3
size: NA
CDR3: CASSLSGGTSTDTQYF
DNA: TGTGCCAGCAGTTTAAGCGGGGGGACTAGCACAGATACGCAGTATTTT

V: TRBV7-2
D: TRBD1
J: TRBJ1-3
size: NA
CDR3: CASSPGTGGASGNTIYF
DNA: TGTGCCAGCAGCCCCGGGACAGGGGGCGCCTCTGGAAACACCATATATTTT

V: TRBV15
D: NA
J: TRBJ2-3
size: NA
CDR3: CATSREAGTDTQYF
DNA: TGTGCCACCAGCAGAGAGGCGGGGACAGATACGCAGTATTTT

V: TRBV4-1
D: NA
J: TRBJ2-7
size: once
CDR3: CASSQTLAFEQYF
DNA: TGCGCCAGCAGCCAAACACTAGCATTCGAGCAGTACTTC

V: TRBV27
D: NA
J: TRBJ1-2
size: NA
CDR3: CASSLSRGLGYTF
DNA: TGTGCCAGCAGTTTATCTAGGGGACTTGGCTACACCTTC

V: TRBV7-3
D: NA
J: TRBJ2-7
size: NA
CDR3: CASSPGLAVNEQYF
DNA: TGTGCCAGCAGCCCCGGTCTAGCTGTAAACGAGCAGTACTTC

V: TRBV5-5
D: NA
J: TRBJ1-5
size: NA
CDR3: CASSLYSNQPQHF
DNA: TGTGCCAGCAGCCTTTATAGCAATCAGCCCCAGCATTTT

V: TRBV7-2
D: TRBD2
J: TRBJ2-5
size: NA
CDR3: CASSLRRGTETQYF
DNA: TGTGCCAGCAGCTTACGGCGGGGGACAGAGACCCAGTACTTC

V: TRBV4-1
D: NA
J: TRBJ1-2
size: NA
CDR3: CASSQAVQWGYTF
DNA: TGCGCCAGCAGCCAAGCAGTCCAGTGGGGCTACACCTTC

V: TRBV5-1
D: NA
J: TRBJ1-5
size: NA
CDR3: CASSIQGNQPQHF
DNA: TGCGCCAGCAGCATCCAGGGCAATCAGCCCCAGCATTTT

V: TRBV28
D: TRBD1
J: TRBJ1-6
size: NA
CDR3: CASTSGTGIANSPLHF
DNA: TGTGCCAGCACCTCCGGGACAGGGATAGCTAATTCACCCCTCCACTTT